This entry lists 22 T cell receptor beta chains sequenced from one sample in a study of identical twins. TCRdb processed the 5' RACE reads anew with MiXCR; each CDR3 protein has one entry. Here the sample spans around 290,000 distinct CDR3 sequences, more than 8% being singletons. The sample also formed part of further work on yellow fever vaccine responses in identical twins.

Sequencing was carried out using CD8+ T cells sorted from blood. The source is a woman in her late teens or twenties in good health.

This clonotype appeared many times. The J gene is TRBJ2-1, the V gene TRBV12-3 or TRBV12-4, with D perhaps matching TRBD2 (5 bases). The CDR3 spans 13 residues. Trimming cost V 2 bases and J 7 bases, with 9 bases left between them. The CDR3 DNA sequence: TGTGCCAGCAGTTTACCGAGCGGAAATGAGCAGTTCTTC. Encoded protein: CASSLPSGNEQFF.

The chain is built from TRBV28 and TRBJ2-3, with TRBD2 matching 13 bases. The V gene's germline CDR1 is MDHEN and CDR2 SYDVKM. Unmatched junction bases numbered 4, after V lost 5 bases and J lost 2 bases. The CDR3 runs to 16 residues. The CDR3: CASSRLAGGLTDTQYF. CDR3 in DNA: TGTGCCAGCAGTAGACTAGCGGGAGGTCTCACAGATACGCAGTATTTT.

This clonotype was seen a handful of times. This sequence joins TRBV19 and TRBJ1-2; 7 bases agree with TRBD1. Germline V gene data show CDR1 as LNHDA and CDR2 as SQIVND (reference sequence). V lost 4 bases to trimming and J lost 5 bases; unmatched junction nucleotides: 19. The CDR3 loop spans 18 amino acids. The DNA of the CDR3 is TGTGCCAGTAGTACACGAAGACCAAAGGGGGCGCAGGAATATGGCTACACCTTC. It specifies CASSTRRPKGAQEYGYTF.

This clonotype has a handful of counts. DNA of the CDR3: TGCGCCAGCAGCCAAGAAGCAGCGGGAGTCGAGGGCGGGGAGCTGTTTTTT. Its translation is CASSQEAAGVEGGELFF. The chain employs TRBV4-3 and TRBJ2-2; TRBD2 matches at 8 bases. This CDR3 has 17 residues. Germline V gives CDR1 LGHNA, CDR2 YSLEER. Germline trimming cut 0 bases from V and 7 bases from J; bases unmatched to any gene: 10.

CDR3 nucleotide sequence: TGTGCCAGCAGCCAAGGGACTAGCGAGGGGAATGAGCAGTTCTTC. Amino acids: CASSQGTSEGNEQFF. The chain has TRBV3-1 and TRBJ2-1, with 9 positions matching TRBD2. This CDR3 has 15 amino acids. J lost 7 bases, V lost 1 base, and 5 bases had no gene match. Germline assignment: CDR1 LGHDT and CDR2 YNNKEL (reference sequence).

In its sample, this clonotype was seen many times. V and J are TRBV29-1 and TRBJ2-7; 8 nucleotides line up with TRBD1. The CDR3 is 12 residues long. V shed 6 bases and J 2 bases; nucleotides not matched to a gene: 3. Germline CDR1 SQVTM, CDR2 ANQGSEA. This CDR3 reads CSVWTGTYEQYF. CDR3 DNA: TGCAGCGTGTGGACAGGGACCTACGAGCAGTACTTC.

The chain combines TRBV6-4 with TRBJ1-5, with unresolved D. Looked up from germline, CDR1 is MRHNA and CDR2 is SNTAGT. Trimming shortened V by 3 bases and J by 7 bases, and 10 bases separated the two germline ends. The CDR3 spans 13 residues. Here the CDR3 reads CASSEAPSQPQHF. CDR3 DNA sequence: TGTGCCAGCAGTGAAGCCCCCTCGCAGCCCCAGCATTTT.

The sample holds many counts of this clonotype. The J gene is TRBJ1-1, the V gene TRBV10-3, with 8 bases lining up with TRBD1. V was pared by 9 bases and J by 5 bases, with 8 bases of the junction left unmatched. Germline V CDR1 and CDR2: ENHRY, SYGVKD. The CDR3 contains 13 residues. The CDR3 reads CAIGQGARTEAFF. Written as DNA, the CDR3 is TGTGCCATAGGTCAGGGGGCGCGTACTGAAGCTTTCTTT.

This clonotype came up a few times. The J gene is TRBJ2-1, the V gene TRBV4-3; D uncertain. Trimming pared 0 bases from V and 0 bases from J, leaving 9 bases between. The CDR3 length is 16 residues. From germline, CDR1 is LGHNA and CDR2 YSLEER. The CDR3 DNA reads TGCGCCAGCAGCCAAGATAGCCAGAGCTCCTACAATGAGCAGTTCTTC. Protein: CASSQDSQSSYNEQFF.

This chain joins TRBV20-1 and TRBJ2-5; D possibly corresponds to TRBD2 (5 bases). This CDR3 region has 20 residues. The germline CDR1 and CDR2 sequences are DFQATT and SNEGSKA (reference sequence). V lost 0 bases and J 5 bases, leaving 31 bases between the germline ends. CDR3 amino acids: CSARDRNVEASSFRGETQYF. The CDR3 nucleotides are TGCAGTGCTAGAGATAGGAACGTGGAAGCCTCTAGCTTCAGAGGGGAGACCCAGTACTTC.

This clonotype has only a few counts. This chain joins TRBV27 and TRBJ2-5, with D perhaps assigned TRBD1 or TRBD2 (5 bases each). The CDR3 runs 14 residues. Germline CDR1 reads MNHEY; CDR2 reads SMNVEV (reference sequence). Trimming stripped 5 bases from V and 4 bases from J, with 14 bases between. The CDR3 loop reads CASSLPGRGETQYF. CDR3 bases: TGTGCCAGCAGTCTACCGGGACGGGGAGAGACCCAGTACTTC.

This clonotype was counted between two and nine times. The chain combines TRBV4-3 with TRBJ1-6; possibly TRBD1 for D (5 bases). Germline CDR1 LGHNA, CDR2 YSLEER. CDR3 length: 15 residues. V shed 0 bases and J shed 9 bases, with 12 bases lying between them. CDR3 coding DNA: TGCGCCAGCAGCCAAGATCGAGGGGTGGGTTCACCCCTCCACTTT. Protein: CASSQDRGVGSPLHF.

Ten or more counts support this clonotype. The chain recombines TRBV7-9 with TRBJ2-2, with unresolved D. CDR3 length equals 16 residues. V was trimmed by 0 bases and J by 6 bases, leaving 14 bases between them. Germline V gene sequence: CDR1 SEHNR, CDR2 FQNEAQ (reference sequence). CDR3 region: CASSLAGSEVPGELFF. CDR3 nucleotides: TGTGCCAGCAGCTTAGCGGGATCAGAGGTGCCCGGGGAGCTGTTTTTT.

In its sample, this clonotype was seen a few times. V usage is TRBV19 and J usage is TRBJ2-1; D perhaps matches TRBD2 (6 bases). CDR3 length: 14 amino acids. V was trimmed by 8 bases and J by 6 bases, leaving 17 bases between them. CDR1 is LNHDA and CDR2 is SQIVND in the germline V gene (reference sequence). The chain's CDR3 is CASSSVGGPNEQFF. As DNA, the CDR3 is TGTGCCAGTTCCTCGGTCGGGGGACCCAATGAGCAGTTCTTC.

A few counts support this clonotype. The CDR3 DNA is TGTGCCAGCAGCGATCGTAGGCTAGCGGAGCCAAGTGAGCAGTTCTTC. Amino acids: CASSDRRLAEPSEQFF. The chain is built from TRBV9 and TRBJ2-1, with 7 bases identical to TRBD2. This CDR3 is 16 amino acids long. CDR1 and CDR2 (germline): SGDLS, YYNGEE. V lost 3 bases, J lost 9 bases, and 15 bases stayed unmatched.

This clonotype was observed a few times. The chain joins TRBV29-1 to TRBJ2-7, with D perhaps matching TRBD1 or TRBD2 (5 bases each). The CDR3 is made up of 12 amino acids. V lost 5 bases and J 5 bases, leaving 13 bases between the germline ends. CDR1 is SQVTM and CDR2 is ANQGSEA in the germline V gene. The CDR3 protein is CSVSAGSHEQYF. DNA for the CDR3: TGCAGCGTTTCTGCAGGGAGCCACGAGCAGTACTTC.

In this sample, this clonotype turned up many times. V usage is TRBV7-9 and J usage is TRBJ2-7, with D tentatively TRBD2 (7 bases). V lost 5 bases and J lost 3, with 23 bases in between. CDR3 size: 17 residues. Germline values: CDR1 SEHNR, CDR2 FQNEAQ (reference sequence). The CDR3 bases are TGTGCCAGCAGCGCATATCGCCCCAACAGGGAGGGCTACGAGCAGTACTTC. Amino acids: CASSAYRPNREGYEQYF.

This rearrangement joins TRBV13 to TRBJ2-2; no clear D gene. This CDR3 has 16 amino acids. Deletions cut 5 bases from V and 2 bases from J, with 15 bases between. Germline V gene sequence: CDR1 PRHDT, CDR2 FYEKMQ (reference sequence). Here the CDR3 reads CASSRSVDTNTGELFF. DNA for the CDR3: TGTGCCAGCAGCCGCAGCGTAGACACCAACACCGGGGAGCTGTTTTTT.

This clonotype came up many times. The chain carries TRBV12-3 or TRBV12-4 and TRBJ2-7, with D perhaps TRBD1 or TRBD2 (5 bases each). The CDR3 is 12 amino acids. Trimming cost V 5 bases and J 7 bases, with 12 bases left between them. The CDR3 reads CASSGTGLEQYF. The CDR3 bases are TGTGCCAGCAGTGGGACCGGCTTAGAGCAGTACTTC.

This clonotype was found a few times. The rearrangement uses TRBV2 and TRBJ2-3; 7 nucleotides agree with TRBD2. CDR1 SNHLY and CDR2 FYNNEI come from the germline V gene. The V segment lost 7 bases and the J segment 0 bases; nucleotides outside the gene matches: 4. CDR3 size: 14 residues. The CDR3 sequence: CASKRGPSTDTQYF. The CDR3 DNA sequence: TGTGCCAGCAAGCGGGGACCAAGCACAGATACGCAGTATTTT.

This rearrangement joins TRBV10-3 to TRBJ2-3, with D tentatively TRBD1 (6 bases). The CDR3 consists of 16 residues. Deletions cut 3 bases from V and 0 bases from J, with 13 bases between. Germline V gene sequence: CDR1 ENHRY, CDR2 SYGVKD. In DNA form, the CDR3 reads TGTGCCATCAGTGATTTGGGGGCTTTAAGCACAGATACGCAGTATTTT. Translation: CAISDLGALSTDTQYF.

The chain is built from TRBV18 and TRBJ2-5; tentatively, D is TRBD2 (5 bases). Germline CDR1 is KGHSH and CDR2 is LQKENI. Trimming cost V 3 bases and J 2 bases, with 16 bases left between them. The CDR3 runs to 16 residues. For the CDR3, the DNA is TGTGCCAGCTCACCTCGACCTGACTATGATCAAGAGACCCAGTACTTC. Amino acid sequence: CASSPRPDYDQETQYF.